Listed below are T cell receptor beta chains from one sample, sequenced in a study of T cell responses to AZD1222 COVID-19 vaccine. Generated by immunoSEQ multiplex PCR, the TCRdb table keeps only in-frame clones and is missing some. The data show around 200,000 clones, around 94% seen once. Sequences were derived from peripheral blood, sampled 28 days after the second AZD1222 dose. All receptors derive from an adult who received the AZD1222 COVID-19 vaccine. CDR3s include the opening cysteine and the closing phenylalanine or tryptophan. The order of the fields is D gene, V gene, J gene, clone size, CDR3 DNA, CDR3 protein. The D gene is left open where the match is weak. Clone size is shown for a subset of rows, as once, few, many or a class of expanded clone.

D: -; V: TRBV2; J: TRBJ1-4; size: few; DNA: TGTGCCAGCATCCGGCGTAATGAAAAACTGTTTTTT; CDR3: CASIRRNEKLFF
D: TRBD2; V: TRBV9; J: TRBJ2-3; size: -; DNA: TGTGCCAGCAGCTCAGACCTGACTAGCGGGAGGCTACTGACAGATACGCAGTATTTT; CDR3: CASSSDLTSGRLLTDTQYF
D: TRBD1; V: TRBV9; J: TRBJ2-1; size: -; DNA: TGTGCCAGCAGCGTAGGTGTCCAGGGGGCGTACAATGAGCAGTTCTTC; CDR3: CASSVGVQGAYNEQFF
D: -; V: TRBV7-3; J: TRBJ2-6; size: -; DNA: TGTGCCAGCAGCGCAGACAGCTACTCTGGGGCCAACGTCCTGACTTTC; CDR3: CASSADSYSGANVLTF
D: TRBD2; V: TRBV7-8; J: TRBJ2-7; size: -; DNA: TGTGCCAGCAGCTTACTTGGGCTAGCGGCCTCCTACGAGCAGTACTTC; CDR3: CASSLLGLAASYEQYF
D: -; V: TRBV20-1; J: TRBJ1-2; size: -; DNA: TGCAGTGCTAGTCGGCCAGGAGCCGATAACTATGGCTACACCTTC; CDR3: CSASRPGADNYGYTF
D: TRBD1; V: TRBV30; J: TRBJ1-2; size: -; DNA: TGTGCCTGGAGGGACAGGTTATCAATGTTGGGCTACACCTTC; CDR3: CAWRDRLSMLGYTF
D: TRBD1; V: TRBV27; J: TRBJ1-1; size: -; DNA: TGTGCCAGCCGTTTATTTCCCGGGACAGGGATTGTAGCTTTCTTT; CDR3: CASRLFPGTGIVAFF
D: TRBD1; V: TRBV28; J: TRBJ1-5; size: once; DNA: TGTGCCAGCAGTCCTCGGACAGGCAGTCAGCCCCAGCATTTT; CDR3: CASSPRTGSQPQHF
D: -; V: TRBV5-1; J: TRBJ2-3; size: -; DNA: TGCGCCAGCAGCTTAATTGAGCGGGGCACAGATACGCAGTATTTT; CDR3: CASSLIERGTDTQYF
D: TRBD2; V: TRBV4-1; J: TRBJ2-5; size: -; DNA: TGCGCCAGCAGCCAAGGGCATGGGGGGGAAGAGACCCAGTACTTC; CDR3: CASSQGHGGEETQYF
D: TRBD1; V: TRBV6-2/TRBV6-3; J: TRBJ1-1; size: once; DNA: TGTGCCAGCAGTTACCCCCGACAGGGAAACCCTGAAGCTTTCTTT; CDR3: CASSYPRQGNPEAFF
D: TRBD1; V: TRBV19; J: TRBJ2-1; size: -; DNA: TGTGCCAGTAGTATCACAGGGGGGTACAATGAGCAGTTCTTC; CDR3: CASSITGGYNEQFF
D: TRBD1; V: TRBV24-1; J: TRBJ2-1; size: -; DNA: TGTGCCACCAGTGATTTGGGACAGGGTGAATTGGATGAGCAGTTCTTC; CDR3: CATSDLGQGELDEQFF
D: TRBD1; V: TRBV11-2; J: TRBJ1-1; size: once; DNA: TGTGCCAGCAGCGGCCCCGGGACAGGAGGGACTGAAGCTTTCTTT; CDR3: CASSGPGTGGTEAFF
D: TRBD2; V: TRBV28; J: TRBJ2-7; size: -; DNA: TGTGCCAGCAGTGATTTGCGGGGGGGGACCTACGAGCAGTACTTC; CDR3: CASSDLRGGTYEQYF
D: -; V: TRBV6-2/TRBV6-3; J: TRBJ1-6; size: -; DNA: TGTGCCAGCAGTTACTCGGGGCAGGGCCATTCACCCCTCCACTTT; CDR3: CASSYSGQGHSPLHF
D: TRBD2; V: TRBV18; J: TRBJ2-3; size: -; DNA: TGTGCCAGCTCATCAGGGACTAGCGGGGGCACAGATACGCAGTATTTT; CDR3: CASSSGTSGGTDTQYF
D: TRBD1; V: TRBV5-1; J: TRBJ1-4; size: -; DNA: TGCGCCAGCAGCTTGGGGTCGGGACAGCTTGAAAAACTGTTTTTT; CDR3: CASSLGSGQLEKLFF
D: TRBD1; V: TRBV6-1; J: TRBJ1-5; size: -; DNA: TGTGCCAGCAGTGAAACAGGGGGCAATCAGCCCCAGCATTTT; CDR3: CASSETGGNQPQHF